This T cell receptor (beta chain) comes out of a study of radiotherapy plus CTLA-4 blockade in lung cancer. Profiling relied on immunoSEQ multiplex PCR, and the TCRdb table lists in-frame clones only, not all of them. The sample comprises tens of thousands of clones, approximately 84% of which are singletons, and roughly 4.9% rests with the top ten. The germline gives CDR1 SGHNT, CDR2 YYREEE (reference sequence). Losses at the gene ends were 5 bases for V and 6 bases for J; bases not matched to a gene: 6. The CDR3 totals 14 residues. The sample was peripheral blood, taken from a patient treated with radiotherapy plus ipilimumab. This receptor was obtained from a human donor with non-small cell lung cancer whose response to radiotherapy plus ipilimumab could not be evaluated. This chain joins TRBV5-4 and TRBJ1-3, with 9 positions matching TRBD1. The CDR3 bases are TGTGCCAGCAGTTGGGACAGGGCCCTAAACACCATATATTTT. Translating gives CASSWDRALNTIYF.